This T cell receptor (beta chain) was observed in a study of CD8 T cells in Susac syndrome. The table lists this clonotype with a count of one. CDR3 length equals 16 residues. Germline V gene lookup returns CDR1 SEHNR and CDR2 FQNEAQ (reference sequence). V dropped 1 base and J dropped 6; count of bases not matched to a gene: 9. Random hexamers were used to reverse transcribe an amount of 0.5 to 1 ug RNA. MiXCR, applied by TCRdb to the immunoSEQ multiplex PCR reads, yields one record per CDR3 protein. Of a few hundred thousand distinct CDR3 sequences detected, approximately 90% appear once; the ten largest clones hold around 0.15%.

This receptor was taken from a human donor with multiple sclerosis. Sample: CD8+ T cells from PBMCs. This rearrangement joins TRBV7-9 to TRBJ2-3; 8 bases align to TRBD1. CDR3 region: CASSLDEYQGADTQYF. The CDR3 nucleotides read TGTGCCAGCAGCTTAGACGAGTATCAGGGGGCGGATACGCAGTATTTT. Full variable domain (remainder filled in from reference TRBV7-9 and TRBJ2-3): DTGVSQNPRHKITKRGQNVTFRCDPISEHNRLYWYRQTLGQGPEFLTYFQNEAQLEKSRLLSDRFSAERPKGSFSTLEIQRTEQGDSAMYLCASSLDEYQGADTQYFGPGTRLTVL.